The sequence of this TCR beta chain was determined in a study of identical twins. Study conclusions and caveats: With abundant cord blood beta clonotypes, insertions were fewer; memory repertoires showed no such pattern.

TCRdb reanalysed the 5' RACE reads using MiXCR and keeps one entry per CDR3 protein. Altogether roughly 630,000 distinct CDR3 sequences are present, under 8.5% being singletons, with the ten largest covering about 1.6%. The germline V gene has CDR1 MDHEN and CDR2 SYDVKM. The CDR3 is 14 amino acids. With 4 bases removed from V and 0 bases from J, the gap between germline ends came to 9 bases. In regard to this clonotype: Its antigen is currently unknown.

Another study also made use of these data, one on yellow fever vaccine responses in identical twins.

The sequencing sample was made of PBMCs. The chain recombines TRBV28 with TRBJ1-1; tentative D call: TRBD1 (5 bases). The sequence was collected from a woman in her late teens or twenties in good health. CDR3 region: CASSSRGVNTEAFF. The CDR3 coding sequence is TGTGCCAGCAGTTCCCGGGGGGTGAACACTGAAGCTTTCTTT.